Listed here are 19 T cell receptor beta chains from one sample, sequenced in a study of OX40 agonist ivuxolimab in advanced cancers. Assay used: immunoSEQ multiplex PCR; TCRdb lists only in-frame clones, some missing. The sample lists 100,000 or so clones, 70% to 90% seen once, with around 0.16% in the top ten. The input for sequencing was CD4+ or CD8+ T cells sorted from blood, taken in a trial of the OX40 agonist ivuxolimab. Receptors originate from an adult with an advanced solid tumor such as melanoma, head and neck, liver or kidney cancer.

The chain combines TRBV19 with TRBJ2-1, with a weak D call TRBD2 (6 bases). CDR3 length equals 17 residues. The V and J ends lost 1 base and 0 bases respectively, with 13 bases between them. CDR1 LNHDA and CDR2 SQIVND come from the germline V gene (reference sequence). This CDR3 reads CASSIGPAGSSYNEQFF. CDR3 nucleotides: TGTGCCAGTAGTATAGGGCCGGCGGGGAGCTCCTACAATGAGCAGTTCTTC.

The rearrangement uses TRBV2 and TRBJ2-1, with D perhaps TRBD2 (5 bases). CDR1 is SNHLY and CDR2 is FYNNEI in the germline V gene. V was clipped by 8 bases and J by 13 bases, with 18 bases between them. The CDR3 is 12 residues long. CDR3: CASGQVTGFQFF. In DNA, the CDR3 is TGTGCCAGCGGCCAAGTGACGGGATTTCAGTTCTTC. The entire variable domain, with the rest obtained from reference TRBV2 and TRBJ2-1, is as follows: EPEVTQTPSHQVTQMGQEVILRCVPISNHLYFYWYRQILGQKVEFLVSFYNNEISEKSEIFDDQFSVERPDGSNFTLKIRSTKLEDSAMYFCASGQVTGFQFFGPGTRLTVL.

This chain connects TRBV5-4 to TRBJ2-1, with D hard to call. The germline V gene encodes CDR1 SGHNT and CDR2 YYREEE (reference sequence). Trimming took 6 bases from V and 7 from J, leaving 17 bases between them. The CDR3 runs to 14 residues. As DNA, the CDR3 is TGTGCCAGCACCACCGAAGCTCTGAATAATGAGCAGTTCTTC. This translates into CASTTEALNNEQFF. Combining the CDR3 with reference TRBV5-4 and TRBJ2-1 gives the whole variable domain ETGVTQSPTHLIKTRGQQVTLRCSSQSGHNTVSWYQQALGQGPQFIFQYYREEENGRGNFPPRFSGLQFPNYSSELNVNALELDDSALYLCASTTEALNNEQFFGPGTRLTVL.

This clone was counted only a few times. V usage is TRBV29-1 and J usage is TRBJ2-3; TRBD1 agrees at 7 bases. The CDR3 runs to 14 residues. V was clipped by 7 bases and J by 2 bases; unmatched bases: 9. Germline lookup yields CDR1 SQVTM and CDR2 ANQGSEA. The CDR3 DNA sequence: TGCAGCGCACCTAAAGGGGGCCCCACAGATACGCAGTATTTT. Amino acids: CSAPKGGPTDTQYF.

The chain couples TRBV6-4 to TRBJ2-2; D is ambiguous. The germline gives CDR1 MRHNA, CDR2 SNTAGT. CDR3 length equals 15 residues. Trimming removed 6 bases at V and 5 bases at J, with 16 bases between. The CDR3 DNA sequence: TGTGCCAGCAGCCCCGACTCCTATCGGACCGGGGAGCTGTTTTTT. It translates to CASSPDSYRTGELFF.

The chain carries TRBV14 and TRBJ2-1; no clear D gene. This CDR3 region has 13 residues. Germline V gives CDR1 SGHDN, CDR2 FVKESK. V was cut by 0 bases and J by 9 bases, with 9 bases left in between. The CDR3 is CASSQELTGEQFF. The CDR3 bases are TGTGCCAGCAGCCAAGAACTAACTGGTGAGCAGTTCTTC.

The chain joins TRBV6-1 to TRBJ2-3; 8 bases align to TRBD1. The CDR3 has 15 residues. Trimming at V came to 2 bases and at J to 2 bases, leaving 3 bases not matched to a gene. The V gene's germline CDR1 is MNHNS and CDR2 SASEGT. The CDR3 DNA follows: TGTGCCAGCAGTGAAAGGGACAGGTACACAGATACGCAGTATTTT. It yields the protein CASSERDRYTDTQYF.

V and J are TRBV18 and TRBJ1-1; 7 bases line up with TRBD1. Trimming at V came to 6 bases and at J to 7 bases, leaving 8 bases not matched to a gene. The germline CDR1 and CDR2 sequences are KGHSH and LQKENI. The CDR3 length is 13 residues. The CDR3 coding sequence is TGTGCCAGCTCCCGTGGGACAGCGGTTGAAGCTTTCTTT. It specifies CASSRGTAVEAFF.

V usage is TRBV29-1 and J usage is TRBJ2-7, with 8 bases matching TRBD1. The CDR3 sequence is 12 residues long. CDR1 is SQVTM, CDR2 ANQGSEA, per germline. The J segment lost 2 bases and the V segment lost 7 bases, leaving 4 bases of the junction unmatched. The DNA for the CDR3 is TGCAGCGCGGGACAGGCGGCCTACGAGCAGTACTTC. The encoded protein is CSAGQAAYEQYF.

V gene TRBV2 combines with J gene TRBJ2-1; D perhaps matches TRBD1 (6 bases). Trimming took off 6 bases at V and 4 bases at J, with 19 bases between the two ends. This CDR3 comprises 16 residues. Germline CDR1 is SNHLY and CDR2 is FYNNEI. The DNA of the CDR3 is TGTGCCAGCAGCGTTGGTGGGGGCCGACTATACAATGAGCAGTTCTTC. As protein: CASSVGGGRLYNEQFF.

This clone was detected only once. The chain uses TRBV27 and TRBJ2-7; D might be TRBD1 (6 bases). The CDR3 sequence is 14 residues long. V lost 5 bases to trimming and J lost 2 bases, with 13 bases between them. Germline V gene lookup returns CDR1 MNHEY and CDR2 SMNVEV (reference sequence). The CDR3 spells CASSMDRGTYEQYF. In DNA, the CDR3 is TGTGCCAGCAGTATGGACAGAGGGACCTACGAGCAGTACTTC.

This sequence joins TRBV5-1 and TRBJ1-2; 8 nucleotides match TRBD1. Germline CDR1 SGHRS, CDR2 YFSETQ. The trim removed 4 bases at V and 5 bases at J, leaving 4 bases unmatched. This CDR3 has 13 residues. The CDR3 DNA reads TGCGCCAGCAGCCCGGGACAGGAGTATGGCTACACCTTC. It encodes CASSPGQEYGYTF. The full variable domain, in which reference TRBV5-1 and TRBJ1-2 provide the parts outside the CDR3, is KAGVTQTPRYLIKTRGQQVTLSCSPISGHRSVSWYQQTPGQGLQFLFEYFSETQRNKGNFPGRFSGRQFSNSRSEMNVSTLELGDSALYLCASSPGQEYGYTFGSGTRLTVV.

The rearrangement uses TRBV6-6 and TRBJ1-2; TRBD1 matches at 7 bases. Germline V gene lookup returns CDR1 MNHNY and CDR2 SVGAGI (reference sequence). The CDR3 length is 13 residues. Trimming at V came to 7 bases and at J to 0 bases, leaving 2 bases not matched to a gene. In nucleotides, the CDR3 is TGTGCCAGCACGCAGGGGGCTAACTATGGCTACACCTTC. It specifies CASTQGANYGYTF.

This chain links TRBV19 with TRBJ2-3; 7 bases are shared with TRBD2. CDR1 LNHDA and CDR2 SQIVND come from the germline V gene (reference sequence). The V gene end was trimmed by 7 bases and the J gene end by 0 bases; junction bases not matched to a gene: 4. CDR3 size: 14 residues. Here the CDR3 DNA reads TGTGCCAGTAAAGATAGCGGGAGCACAGATACGCAGTATTTT. Protein: CASKDSGSTDTQYF.

The chain couples TRBV7-3 to TRBJ2-2, with D perhaps TRBD1 (5 bases). This CDR3 is 15 amino acids long. CDR1 and CDR2 from the germline V gene are SGHTA and FQGTGA. Between the trimmed V and J ends, which lost 5 bases and 6 bases, there was a span of 16 bases. The CDR3 here is CASSLTVDRAGELFF. The CDR3 DNA reads TGTGCCAGCAGCCTGACAGTCGACAGAGCCGGGGAGCTGTTTTTT.

The rearrangement links TRBV14 to TRBJ2-1; 7 nucleotides agree with TRBD2. Germline lookup yields CDR1 SGHDN and CDR2 FVKESK. This CDR3 contains 16 residues. V lost 0 bases, J lost 6 bases, and 8 bases stayed unmatched. In nucleotides, the CDR3 is TGTGCCAGCAGCCAAGACGCGGGAGTGTCCCGCAATGAGCAGTTCTTC. This gives the protein CASSQDAGVSRNEQFF.

The chain couples TRBV5-1 to TRBJ2-1, with a weak D call TRBD1 (5 bases). V lost 0 bases, J lost 2 bases, and 15 bases lay in between. This CDR3 comprises 17 residues. Germline loops: CDR1 SGHRS, CDR2 YFSETQ. CDR3 bases: TGCGCCAGCAGCTTGGCCTCAGGGATTAGCACCTACAATGAGCAGTTCTTC. Translating it yields CASSLASGISTYNEQFF.

The chain employs TRBV10-1 and TRBJ1-6; D is perhaps TRBD1 (6 bases). Trimming removed 5 bases from V and 7 bases from J, with 12 bases in between. Germline V lookup: CDR1 WNHNN, CDR2 SYGVQD (reference sequence). The CDR3 is 14 amino acids. CDR3 amino acids: CASSLSTGNSPLHF. In DNA form, the CDR3 reads TGCGCCAGCAGTCTAAGTACAGGGAATTCACCCCTCCACTTT.

The gene calls are TRBV11-1 and TRBJ2-3, with TRBD2 identical over 7 bases. CDR1 and CDR2 from the germline V gene are SGHAT and FQDESV (reference sequence). This CDR3 spans 12 amino acids. The ends lost 3 bases at V and 6 bases at J; junction bases unmatched: 0. The DNA for the CDR3 is TGTGCCAGCAGCTTGGGAGGGGATACGCAGTATTTT. It codes for CASSLGGDTQYF.